Below, 22 T cell receptor beta chains from the same sample are listed, as sequenced in a study of T cell responses to AZD1222 COVID-19 vaccine. Some clones are missing from TCRdb's copy, which holds only in-frame ones; the method was immunoSEQ multiplex PCR. The table shows fewer than 200,000 clones, with approximately 92% occurring only once. The specimen comprised peripheral blood, sampled on day 0 of AZD1222 vaccination. The receptors were sampled from an adult in good health.

This clone was counted ten times or more. This chain uses TRBV6-2 or TRBV6-3 with TRBJ2-2; TRBD2 matches 12 bases. The V gene's germline CDR1 is MNHEY and CDR2 SVGEGT. With 5 bases clipped from V and 4 bases from J, the junction kept 2 bases outside the gene matches. The CDR3 runs 15 residues. In DNA, the CDR3 is TGTGCCAGCAGTGCTAGCGGGGGGGCCACCGGGGAGCTGTTTTTT. Encoded protein: CASSASGGATGELFF.

V usage is TRBV2 and J usage is TRBJ2-2; 10 bases line up with TRBD1. There are 16 residues in the CDR3. Germline V gives CDR1 SNHLY, CDR2 FYNNEI. J lost 3 bases, V lost 6 bases, and 7 bases had no gene match. CDR3 sequence: CASSHTGTGDTGELFF. The CDR3 DNA reads as TGTGCCAGCAGCCATACGGGGACAGGGGACACCGGGGAGCTGTTTTTT.

The chain combines TRBV11-2 with TRBJ2-1, with a tentative D call TRBD2 (6 bases). The ends were cut back, 5 bases at V and 2 bases at J, with 13 bases in the middle. CDR1 is SGHAT and CDR2 is FQNNGV in the germline V gene. The CDR3 extends over 15 amino acids. Written as DNA, the CDR3 is TGTGCCAGCAGCAGGGACTCCCCAACCTACAATGAGCAGTTCTTC. The encoded protein is CASSRDSPTYNEQFF.

Worth noting for this clone: Other DNA sequences in the sample encode the same CDR3. This chain links TRBV12-3 or TRBV12-4 with TRBJ1-1; D unresolved. V dropped 6 bases and J dropped 0 bases, with 8 bases sitting between them. The CDR3 consists of 13 residues. CDR3 region: CASSSTLNTEAFF. The DNA of the CDR3 is TGTGCCAGCAGCTCGACATTGAACACTGAAGCTTTCTTT.

The J gene is TRBJ2-2, the V gene TRBV6-2 or TRBV6-3; no clear D gene. The V gene's germline CDR1 is MNHEY and CDR2 SVGEGT. V shed 5 bases and J shed 5 bases, with 9 bases lying between them. The CDR3 totals 13 residues. CDR3 in DNA: TGTGCCAGCAGTGCAACTACAACCGGGGAGCTGTTTTTT. This gives the protein CASSATTTGELFF.

The chain employs TRBV10-2 and TRBJ1-1; no definite D call. The CDR3 contains 12 residues. Germline V CDR1 and CDR2: WSHSY, SAAADI. Trimming left V 3 bases short and J 1 base short, with 3 bases between. The CDR3 spells CASSERNTEAFF. In DNA, the CDR3 is TGCGCCAGCAGTGAAAGGAACACTGAAGCTTTCTTT.

The J gene is TRBJ1-6, the V gene TRBV5-5; 7 nucleotides align to TRBD1. CDR3 length: 16 residues. Germline V gene lookup returns CDR1 SGHKS and CDR2 YYEKEE (reference sequence). Losses at the gene ends were 0 bases for V and 1 base for J; bases not matched to a gene: 1. CDR3 protein: CASSLDRGSYNSPLHF. The CDR3 DNA reads TGTGCCAGCAGCTTGGACAGGGGATCCTATAATTCACCCCTCCACTTT.

The V call is TRBV3-1 (or the pseudogene TRBV3-2), the J call TRBJ1-1; maybe TRBD1 (5 bases). V lost 0 bases and J lost 0, with 17 bases in between. The length of the CDR3 is 18 residues. CDR1 and CDR2 from the germline V gene are LGHDT and YNNKEL (reference sequence). The CDR3 nucleotides are TGTGCCAGCAGCCAAGATATTCAGGGTCCTCTTCTGAACACTGAAGCTTTCTTT. As protein: CASSQDIQGPLLNTEAFF.

The V call is TRBV29-1, the J call TRBJ2-7, with 11 bases fitting TRBD1. The V gene end was trimmed by 6 bases and the J gene end by 5 bases; junction bases not matched to a gene: 9. This CDR3 spans 14 amino acids. Germline CDR1 reads SQVTM; CDR2 reads ANQGSEA. The DNA for the CDR3 is TGCAGCGTGGGAGGGACAGGGGGGATCAACGAGCAGTACTTC. Translating it yields CSVGGTGGINEQYF.

The rearrangement joins TRBV5-1 to TRBJ1-3, with TRBD1 identical over 9 bases. Germline V gene lookup returns CDR1 SGHRS and CDR2 YFSETQ. The trim removed 4 bases at V and 3 bases at J, leaving 2 bases unmatched. CDR3 size: 14 residues. The chain's CDR3 is CASSVGQGGNTIYF. CDR3 coding DNA: TGCGCCAGCAGCGTGGGACAGGGTGGAAACACCATATATTTT.

V usage is TRBV30 and J usage is TRBJ2-7; D remains ambiguous. With 2 bases removed from V and 7 bases from J, the gap between germline ends came to 12 bases. The CDR3 covers 12 residues. The germline CDR1 and CDR2 sequences are GTSNPN and SVGIG (reference sequence). CDR3 sequence: CAWSLETLEQYF. As DNA, the CDR3 is TGTGCCTGGAGTTTAGAGACACTTGAGCAGTACTTC. Drawing the rest from reference TRBV30 and TRBJ2-7, the complete variable domain is SQTIHQWPATLVQPVGSPLSLECTVEGTSNPNLYWYRQAAGRGLQLLFYSVGIGQISSEVPQNLSASRPQDRQFILSSKKLLLSDSGFYLCAWSLETLEQYFGPGTRLTVT.

The gene calls are TRBV6-2 or TRBV6-3 and TRBJ1-1; D may be TRBD1 (5 bases). Trimming cost V 2 bases and J 4 bases, with 14 bases left between them. This CDR3 contains 15 residues. From germline, CDR1 is MNHEY and CDR2 SVGEGT. CDR3 sequence: CASSYHPGPGTEAFF. CDR3 DNA sequence: TGTGCCAGCAGTTACCATCCAGGGCCGGGCACTGAAGCTTTCTTT.

CDR3 DNA sequence: TGTGCCAGCAGCACCTTCCCCGCGGGACAGGGACACTATGGCTACACCTTC. Protein: CASSTFPAGQGHYGYTF. V usage is TRBV7-8 and J usage is TRBJ1-2, with 9 bases aligning to TRBD1. The CDR3 spans 17 residues. V gave up 5 bases and J gave up 3 bases; unmatched junction bases: 13. Per the germline V gene, CDR1 is SGHVS and CDR2 is FQNEAQ.

The chain recombines TRBV2 with TRBJ2-7, with 8 bases aligning to TRBD1. J was trimmed by 2 bases and V by 4 bases; bases with no gene match: 1. This CDR3 is 13 amino acids long. Germline V gene sequence: CDR1 SNHLY, CDR2 FYNNEI. The CDR3 nucleotides read TGTGCCAGCAGTGGGGACAGGACCTACGAGCAGTACGTC. Amino acids: CASSGDRTYEQYV.

This clone was observed a single time. In nucleotides, the CDR3 is TGTGCCAGCAGTTTCAGGGGAAGCGAGCAGTACTTC. Translated, it gives CASSFRGSEQYF. The chain is built from TRBV12-3 or TRBV12-4 and TRBJ2-7, with D possibly TRBD1 on 6 matching bases. Trimming pared 3 bases from V and 6 bases from J, leaving 9 bases between. The CDR3 is 12 residues long.

The chain is built from TRBV12-3 or TRBV12-4 and TRBJ1-3, with no clear D. The V and J ends lost 2 bases and 2 bases respectively, with 1 base between them. This CDR3 comprises 12 residues. Written as DNA, the CDR3 is TGTGCCAGCAGTTTAACTGGAAACACCATATATTTT. This encodes CASSLTGNTIYF.

The CDR3 here is CASSPRQGETLHF. The CDR3 DNA reads TGTGCCAGCAGCCCGAGACAGGGAGAGACCCTCCACTTT. The chain joins TRBV7-2 to TRBJ1-6, with 7 bases fitting TRBD1. Germline V gene lookup returns CDR1 SGHTA and CDR2 FQGNSA. The V and J ends lost 5 bases and 14 bases, in that order; junction bases with no gene match: 9. This CDR3 comprises 13 residues.

Written as DNA, the CDR3 is TGTGCCATCAGTTACAGGGGGCATCGGACTGAAGCTTTCTTT. Protein sequence: CAISYRGHRTEAFF. The chain is built from TRBV10-3 and TRBJ1-1; 9 bases are shared with TRBD1. There are 14 residues in the CDR3. CDR1 and CDR2 from the germline V gene are ENHRY and SYGVKD. J gave up 5 bases and V 5 bases, and 6 bases lay outside the gene matches.

DNA of the CDR3: TGTGCCTGGGGGGGATTGTCCTACAATGAGCAGTTCTTC. It specifies CAWGGLSYNEQFF. The genes are TRBV30 and TRBJ2-1; perhaps D is TRBD1 or TRBD2 (5 bases each). This CDR3 region has 13 residues. V was shortened by 5 bases and J by 1 base, with 9 bases between the two germline ends. The V gene's germline CDR1 is GTSNPN and CDR2 SVGIG (reference sequence).

The chain couples TRBV7-2 to TRBJ1-1, with D maybe TRBD1 (5 bases). The V end was cut by 8 bases, the J end by 2 bases, with 12 bases between. This CDR3 has 13 amino acids. The V gene's germline CDR1 is SGHTA and CDR2 FQGNSA. This CDR3 is CASGNRINTEAFF. The CDR3 DNA sequence: TGTGCCAGCGGAAACAGGATAAACACTGAAGCTTTCTTT.

The J gene is TRBJ1-1, the V gene TRBV19; 7 positions agree with TRBD1. The V gene end was trimmed by 5 bases and the J gene end by 0 bases; junction bases not matched to a gene: 9. Germline assignment: CDR1 LNHDA and CDR2 SQIVND (reference sequence). CDR3 length: 16 amino acids. The CDR3 region is CASSGWGQTMNTEAFF. In nucleotides, the CDR3 is TGTGCCAGTAGTGGCTGGGGACAGACTATGAACACTGAAGCTTTCTTT.

This clone was detected a few times. The rearrangement links TRBV7-2 to TRBJ1-6; no definite D call. Germline loops: CDR1 SGHTA, CDR2 FQGNSA. The germline V and J ends were trimmed by 2 bases and 9 bases, with 5 bases remaining between them. The CDR3 sequence is 12 residues long. CDR3 DNA: TGTGCCAGCAGCTTAAGGCCTTCACCCCTCCACTTT. Translating gives CASSLRPSPLHF.